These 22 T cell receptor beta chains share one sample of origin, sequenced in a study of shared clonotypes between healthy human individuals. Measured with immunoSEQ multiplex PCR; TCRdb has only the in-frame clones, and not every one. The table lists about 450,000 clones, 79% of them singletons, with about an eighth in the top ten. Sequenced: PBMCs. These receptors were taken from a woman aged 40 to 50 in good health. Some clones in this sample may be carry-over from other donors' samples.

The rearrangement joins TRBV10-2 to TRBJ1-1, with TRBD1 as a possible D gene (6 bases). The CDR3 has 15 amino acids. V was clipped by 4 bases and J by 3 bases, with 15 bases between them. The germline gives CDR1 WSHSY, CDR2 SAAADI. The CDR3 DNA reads TGCGCCAGCAGTGGGCAGGGGCCAACCTACACTGAAGCTTTCTTT. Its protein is CASSGQGPTYTEAFF.

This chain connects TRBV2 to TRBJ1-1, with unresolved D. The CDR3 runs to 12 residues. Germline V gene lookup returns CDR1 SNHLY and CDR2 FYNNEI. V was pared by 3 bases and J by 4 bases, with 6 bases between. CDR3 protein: CASSDSGTEAFF. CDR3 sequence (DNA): TGTGCCAGCAGTGATTCTGGCACTGAAGCTTTCTTT.

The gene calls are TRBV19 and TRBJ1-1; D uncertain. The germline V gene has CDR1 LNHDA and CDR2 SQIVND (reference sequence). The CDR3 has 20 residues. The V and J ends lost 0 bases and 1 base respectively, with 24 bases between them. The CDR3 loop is CASSIDPMVEGWLGNTEAFF. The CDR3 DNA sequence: TGTGCCAGTAGTATAGACCCAATGGTGGAGGGCTGGCTGGGGAACACTGAAGCTTTCTTT. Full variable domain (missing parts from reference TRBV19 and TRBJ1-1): DGGITQSPKYLFRKEGQNVTLSCEQNLNHDAMYWYRQDPGQGLRLIYYSQIVNDFQKGDIAEGYSVSREKKESFPLTVTSAQKNPTAFYLCASSIDPMVEGWLGNTEAFFGQGTRLTVV.

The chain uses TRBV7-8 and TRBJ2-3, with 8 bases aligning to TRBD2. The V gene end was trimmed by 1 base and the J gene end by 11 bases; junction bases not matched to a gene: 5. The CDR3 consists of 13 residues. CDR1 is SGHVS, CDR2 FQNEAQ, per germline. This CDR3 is CASSLVSSGLQYF. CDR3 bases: TGTGCCAGCAGCTTAGTGTCTAGCGGGTTGCAGTATTTT.

The CDR3 spells CASSLAGSPREMEYF. The CDR3 coding sequence is TGCGCCAGCAGCTTGGCCGGGTCGCCGAGGGAAATGGAGTACTTC. The rearrangement uses TRBV5-1 and TRBJ2-7; TRBD2 is a possible D gene (5 bases). V lost 0 bases to trimming and J lost 11 bases, with 21 bases between them. CDR3 length: 15 residues. The germline V gene has CDR1 SGHRS and CDR2 YFSETQ.

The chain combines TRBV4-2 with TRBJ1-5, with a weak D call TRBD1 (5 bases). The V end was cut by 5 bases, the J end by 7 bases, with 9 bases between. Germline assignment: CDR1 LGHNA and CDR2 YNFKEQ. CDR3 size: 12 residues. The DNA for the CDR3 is TGTGCCAGCAGCAACCGACAGCAGCCCCAGCATTTT. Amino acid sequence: CASSNRQQPQHF.

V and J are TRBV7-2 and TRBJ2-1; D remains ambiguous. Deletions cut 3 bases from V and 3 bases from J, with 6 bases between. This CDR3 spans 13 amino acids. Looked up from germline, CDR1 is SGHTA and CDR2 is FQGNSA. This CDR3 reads CASSFASYNEQFF. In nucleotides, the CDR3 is TGTGCCAGCAGCTTCGCGAGCTACAATGAGCAGTTCTTC.

The chain's CDR3 is CASSQWARGNTEAFF. The DNA of the CDR3 is TGCGCCAGCAGTCAATGGGCCCGTGGGAACACTGAAGCTTTCTTT. This sequence joins TRBV23-1 and TRBJ1-1, with unresolved D. TRBV23-1 is classed as an ORF, of uncertain function. This CDR3 is built from 15 residues. V lost 1 base and J 1 base, leaving 10 bases between the germline ends.

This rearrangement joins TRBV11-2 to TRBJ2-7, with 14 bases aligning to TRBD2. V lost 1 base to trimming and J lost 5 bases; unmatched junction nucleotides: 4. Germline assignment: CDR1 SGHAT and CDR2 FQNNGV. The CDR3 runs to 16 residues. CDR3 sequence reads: CASSLGGLAGVDEQYF. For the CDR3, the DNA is TGTGCCAGCAGCTTAGGGGGACTAGCGGGAGTAGACGAGCAGTACTTC.

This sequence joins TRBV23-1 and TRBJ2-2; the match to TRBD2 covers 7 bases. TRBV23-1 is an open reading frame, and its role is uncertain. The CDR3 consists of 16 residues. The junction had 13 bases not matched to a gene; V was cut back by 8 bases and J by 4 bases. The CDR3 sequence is CASSYLGAGVTGELFF. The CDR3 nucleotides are TGCGCCAGCTCCTACTTAGGGGCGGGAGTCACCGGGGAGCTGTTTTTT.

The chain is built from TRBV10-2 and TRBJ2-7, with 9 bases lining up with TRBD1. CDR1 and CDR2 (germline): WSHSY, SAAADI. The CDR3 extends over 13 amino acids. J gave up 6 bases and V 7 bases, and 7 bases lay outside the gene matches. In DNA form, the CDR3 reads TGCGCCAGCACAAGACAGGGGGGGGGCGAGCAGTACTTC. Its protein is CASTRQGGGEQYF.

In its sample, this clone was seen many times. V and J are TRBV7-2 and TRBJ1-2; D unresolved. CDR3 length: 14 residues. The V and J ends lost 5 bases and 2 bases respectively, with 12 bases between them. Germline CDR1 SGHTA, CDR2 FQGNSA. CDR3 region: CASSNPAGNYGYTF. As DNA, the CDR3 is TGTGCCAGCAGCAACCCCGCCGGGAACTATGGCTACACCTTC.

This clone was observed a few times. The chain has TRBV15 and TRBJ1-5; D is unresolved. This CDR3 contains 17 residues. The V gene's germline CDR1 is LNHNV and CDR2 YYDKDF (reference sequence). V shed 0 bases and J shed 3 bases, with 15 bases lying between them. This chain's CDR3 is CATSRDPDLVLNQPQHF. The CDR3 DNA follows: TGTGCCACCAGCAGAGATCCTGATTTGGTGCTCAATCAGCCCCAGCATTTT.

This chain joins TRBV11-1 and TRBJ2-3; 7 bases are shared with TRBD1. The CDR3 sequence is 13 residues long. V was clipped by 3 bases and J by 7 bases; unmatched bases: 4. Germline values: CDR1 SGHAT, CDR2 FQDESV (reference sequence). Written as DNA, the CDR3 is TGTGCCAGCAGCTTCCGACAGGGCTATACGCAGTATTTT. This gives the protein CASSFRQGYTQYF.

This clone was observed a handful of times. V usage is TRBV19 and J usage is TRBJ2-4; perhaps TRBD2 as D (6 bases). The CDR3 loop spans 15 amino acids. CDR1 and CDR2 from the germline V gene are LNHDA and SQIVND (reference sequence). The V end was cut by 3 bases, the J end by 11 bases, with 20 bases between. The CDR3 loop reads CASSISAGLAGFQYF. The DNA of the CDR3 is TGTGCCAGTAGTATTAGTGCGGGGTTGGCGGGGTTTCAGTACTTC.

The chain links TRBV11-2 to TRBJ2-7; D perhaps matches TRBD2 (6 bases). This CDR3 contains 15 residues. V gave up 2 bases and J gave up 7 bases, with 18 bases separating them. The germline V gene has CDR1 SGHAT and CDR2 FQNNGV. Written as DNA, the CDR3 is TGTGCCAGCAGCTTACTCTTGACGGGAGATCAGGAGCAGTACTTC. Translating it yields CASSLLLTGDQEQYF. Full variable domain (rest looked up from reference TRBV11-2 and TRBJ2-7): EAGVAQSPRYKIIEKRQSVAFWCNPISGHATLYWYQQILGQGPKLLIQFQNNGVVDDSQLPKDRFSAERLKGVDSTLKIQPAKLEDSAVYLCASSLLLTGDQEQYFGPGTRLTVT.

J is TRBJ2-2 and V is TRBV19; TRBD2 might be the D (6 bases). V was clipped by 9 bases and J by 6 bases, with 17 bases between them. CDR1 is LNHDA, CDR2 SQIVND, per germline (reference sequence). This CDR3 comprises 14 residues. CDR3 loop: CASFRGGPSGELFF. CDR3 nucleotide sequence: TGTGCCAGCTTCAGAGGAGGGCCTTCCGGGGAGCTGTTTTTT.

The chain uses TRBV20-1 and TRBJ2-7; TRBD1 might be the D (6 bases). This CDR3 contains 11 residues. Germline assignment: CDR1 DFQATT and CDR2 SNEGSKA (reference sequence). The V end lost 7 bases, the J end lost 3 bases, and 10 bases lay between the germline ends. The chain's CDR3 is CSGEDSYEQYF. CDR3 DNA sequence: TGCAGTGGCGAGGACAGCTACGAGCAGTACTTC.

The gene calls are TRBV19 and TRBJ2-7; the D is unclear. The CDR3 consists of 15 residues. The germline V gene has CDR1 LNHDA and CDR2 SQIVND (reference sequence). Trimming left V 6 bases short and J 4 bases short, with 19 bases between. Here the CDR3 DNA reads TGTGCCAGTAGCCTCAGACTGGGTAATTGGTACGAGCAGTACTTC. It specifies CASSLRLGNWYEQYF.

The CDR3 coding sequence is TGCAGCGTTGAAGGGTCGGGGGGCAATGAAAAACTGTTTTTT. Translating it yields CSVEGSGGNEKLFF. The V gene is TRBV29-1, the J gene TRBJ1-4; maybe TRBD1 (6 bases). Trimming removed 1 base from V and 5 bases from J, with 11 bases in between. The CDR3 runs 14 residues. Germline V lookup: CDR1 SQVTM, CDR2 ANQGSEA.

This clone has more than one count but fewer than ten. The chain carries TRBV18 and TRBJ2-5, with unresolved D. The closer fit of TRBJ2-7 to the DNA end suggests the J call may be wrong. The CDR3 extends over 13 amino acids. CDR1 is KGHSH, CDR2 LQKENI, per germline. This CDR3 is CASSPPFSYEQYF. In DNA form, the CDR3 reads TGTGCCAGCTCACCACCATTCTCCTACGAGCAGTACTTC.

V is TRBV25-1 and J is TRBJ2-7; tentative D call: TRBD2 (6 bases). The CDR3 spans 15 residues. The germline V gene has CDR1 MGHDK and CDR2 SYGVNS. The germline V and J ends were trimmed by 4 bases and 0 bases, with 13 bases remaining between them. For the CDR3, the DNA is TGTGCCAGCAGTGGGGTGGGGAGGAGCTCCTACGAGCAGTACTTC. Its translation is CASSGVGRSSYEQYF.